Detailed here is one TCR beta chain. The antigen it binds to is not known. It has no much larger one-base neighbor in the sample; base qualities were not kept. TCRbeta CDR3 regions were amplified from genomic DNA using the immunoSEQ Assay, a bias-controlled multiplex PCR. As for the original processing: Within the assay, amplification of reference gene primers was used to estimate how many nucleated cells each sample contained. Sequence reads were collapsed and filtered to measure the absolute abundance of every unique TCRbeta CDR3 rearrangement. For each sample, productive Simpson clonality was calculated by taking the square root of Simpson's diversity index across productive rearrangements. TCRdb mirrors the immuneACCESS table, restricted to in-frame sequences. Some clones are absent from its copies; in checked studies, under half trace to an unresolved V gene, and the reason for the others is unknown. The V and J calls and clone size are taken from that table; D and trimming were inferred from the DNA. This sample comprises 190,000 or so clones, approximately 91% of them detected only once. Around 7% of the sample is taken by the ten largest.

This entry is derived from a study of blood T cell repertoires in COVID-19 (dated by TCRdb to 2020 to 2022). Concerning the study at large: Samples covering the acute and convalescent phases of COVID-19 were provided by collaborators in the United States, Italy and Spain. The material from the prospective study consisted of cDNA or gDNA derived from T cells, B-cell-depleted T cells, or PBMCs. Deeply sampled blood TCRbeta repertoires from subjects exposed to, actively infected with, or recovered from COVID-19 were included in the dataset. The repertoires were made available in a free public database intended to serve as a resource for research on the immune response to SARS-CoV-2. Samples came from the ongoing ImmuneRACE study (first 160 participants) plus 1,254 subjects from 6 global collaborators. Nearly every sample came with metadata listing a de-identified subject ID, COVID-19 status, age in years and sex. Where HLA class I and class II types were available, the types were taken from metadata supplied by the sample provider, not from assay-based typing. Here is what the overall study found, with its caveats: The amount of clinical and demographic metadata varied by source and participant and was provided uncurated.

The CDR3 runs 15 amino acids, cysteine and phenylalanine included. Only CDR3 DNA remains: 45 bases, in frame from the first base. Whole blood was collected in K2EDTA tubes by collaborating institutions according to the institutions' own protocols. For TCRbeta analysis, collaborator samples were shipped as frozen whole blood, as isolated PBMCs, or as DNA extracted from either sample type. The chain was built from TRBV21-1 and TRBJ2-7; TRBD2 was called by the table and not checked on the DNA. TRBV21-1 is labeled a pseudogene. The TCR was taken from a man in his forties with acute or convalescent COVID-19. Sequencing was done on a sample of peripheral blood. The base sequence is TGTGCCAGCAGCAAAGCGGGCGGGAAACGGAACGAGCAGTACTTC. It translates to CASSKAGGKRNEQYF.